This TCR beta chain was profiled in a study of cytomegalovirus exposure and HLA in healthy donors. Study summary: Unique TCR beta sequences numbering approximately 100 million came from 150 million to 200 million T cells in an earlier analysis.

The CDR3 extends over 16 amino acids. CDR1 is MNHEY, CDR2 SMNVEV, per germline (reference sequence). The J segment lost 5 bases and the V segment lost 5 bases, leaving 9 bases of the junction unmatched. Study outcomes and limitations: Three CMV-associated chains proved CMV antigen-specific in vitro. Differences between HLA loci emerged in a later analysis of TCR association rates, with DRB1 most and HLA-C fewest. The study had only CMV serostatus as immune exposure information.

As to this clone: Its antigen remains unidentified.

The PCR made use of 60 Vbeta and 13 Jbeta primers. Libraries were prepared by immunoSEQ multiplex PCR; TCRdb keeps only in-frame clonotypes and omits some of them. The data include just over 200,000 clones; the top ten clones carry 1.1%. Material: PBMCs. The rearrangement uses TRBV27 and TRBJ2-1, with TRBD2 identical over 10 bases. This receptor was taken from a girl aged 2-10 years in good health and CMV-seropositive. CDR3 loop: CASSAALAGLNNEQFF. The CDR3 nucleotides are TGTGCCAGCAGTGCAGCACTAGCGGGACTAAACAATGAGCAGTTCTTC.